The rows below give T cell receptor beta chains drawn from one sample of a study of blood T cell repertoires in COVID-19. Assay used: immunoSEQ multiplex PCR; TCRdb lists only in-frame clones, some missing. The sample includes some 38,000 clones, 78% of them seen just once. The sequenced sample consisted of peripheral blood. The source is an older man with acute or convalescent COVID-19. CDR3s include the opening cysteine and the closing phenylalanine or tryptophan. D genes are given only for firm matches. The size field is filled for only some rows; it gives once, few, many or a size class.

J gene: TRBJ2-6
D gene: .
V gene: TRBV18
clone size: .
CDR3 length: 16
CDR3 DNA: TGTGCCAGCTCTCACACAGCTGTCTCTGGGGCCAACGTCCTGACTTTC
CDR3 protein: CASSHTAVSGANVLTF

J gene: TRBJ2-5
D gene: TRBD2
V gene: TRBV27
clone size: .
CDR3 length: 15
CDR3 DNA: TGTGCCAGCAGTCGCGGGGGGGTTATTCGGGGGACCCAGTACTTC
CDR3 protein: CASSRGGVIRGTQYF

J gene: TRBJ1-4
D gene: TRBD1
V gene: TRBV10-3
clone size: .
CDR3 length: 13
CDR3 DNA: TGTGCCATCAGGGGACAGGGGGATGAAAAACTGTTTTTT
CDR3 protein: CAIRGQGDEKLFF

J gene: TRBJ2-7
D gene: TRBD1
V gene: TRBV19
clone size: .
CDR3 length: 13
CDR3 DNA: TGTGCCAGTAGTCCGGGGACAGAGTACGAGCAGTACTTC
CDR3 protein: CASSPGTEYEQYF

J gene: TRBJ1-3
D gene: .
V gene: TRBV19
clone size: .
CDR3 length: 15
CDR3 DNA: TGTGCCAGCACGGCGGGCAGAGCCTCTGGAAACACCATATATTTT
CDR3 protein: CASTAGRASGNTIYF

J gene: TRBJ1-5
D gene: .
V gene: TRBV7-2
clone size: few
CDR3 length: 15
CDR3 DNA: TGTGCCAGCAGACAAGACAGAGCGAGCAATCAGCCCCAGCATTTT
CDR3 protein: CASRQDRASNQPQHF

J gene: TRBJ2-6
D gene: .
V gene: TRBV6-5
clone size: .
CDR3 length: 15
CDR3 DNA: TGTGCCAGCAGTCCCCGGGTTGTCGGGGCCAACGTCCTGACTTTC
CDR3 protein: CASSPRVVGANVLTF

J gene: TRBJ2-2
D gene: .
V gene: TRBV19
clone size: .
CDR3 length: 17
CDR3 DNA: TGTGCCAGTAGTTCCCCGGCAGGGGTTACGAACACCGGGGAGCTGTTTTTT
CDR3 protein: CASSSPAGVTNTGELFF

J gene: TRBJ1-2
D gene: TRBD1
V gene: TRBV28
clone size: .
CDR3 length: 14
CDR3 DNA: TGTGCCAGCAGAGTAGACAGGGTTCGGTATGGCTACACCTTC
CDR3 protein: CASRVDRVRYGYTF

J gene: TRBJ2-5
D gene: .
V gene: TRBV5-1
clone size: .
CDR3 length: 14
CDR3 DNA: TGCGCCAGCAGCGAAGGGCGGGCTGGGGAGACCCAGTACTTC
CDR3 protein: CASSEGRAGETQYF

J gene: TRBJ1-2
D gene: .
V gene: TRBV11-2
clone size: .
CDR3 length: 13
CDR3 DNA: TGTGCCAGCAGCTTAGATCGTTCAGGTGGCTACACCTTC
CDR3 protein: CASSLDRSGGYTF

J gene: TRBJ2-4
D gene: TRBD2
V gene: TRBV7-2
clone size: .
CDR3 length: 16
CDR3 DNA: TGTGCCAGCAGCTGGACTAGCGGGGGGGCAAAAAACATTCAGTACTTC
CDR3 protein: CASSWTSGGAKNIQYF

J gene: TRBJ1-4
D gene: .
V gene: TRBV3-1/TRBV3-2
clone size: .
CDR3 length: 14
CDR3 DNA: TGTGCCAGCAGCCCAGGGTACGGGAATGAAAAACTGTTTTTT
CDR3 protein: CASSPGYGNEKLFF

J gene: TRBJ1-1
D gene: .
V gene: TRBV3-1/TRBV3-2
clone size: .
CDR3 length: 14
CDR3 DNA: TGTGCCAGCAGCCAAGTTCACAGGAACACTGAAGCTTTCTTT
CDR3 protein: CASSQVHRNTEAFF

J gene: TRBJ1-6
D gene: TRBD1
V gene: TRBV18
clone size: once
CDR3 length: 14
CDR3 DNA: TGTGCCAGCTCAAAGGGACAGGCCAATTCACCCCTCCACTTT
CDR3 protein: CASSKGQANSPLHF

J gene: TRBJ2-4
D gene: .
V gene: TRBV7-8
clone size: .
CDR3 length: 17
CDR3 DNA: TGTGCCAGCAGCTTAGTTGGCGGACGGGGGGCCAAAAACATTCAGTACTTC
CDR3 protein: CASSLVGGRGAKNIQYF

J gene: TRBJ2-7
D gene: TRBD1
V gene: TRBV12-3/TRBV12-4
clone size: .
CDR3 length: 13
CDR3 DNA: TGTGCCAGCAGTTCTGGACAGGTTTACGAGCAGTACTTC
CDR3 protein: CASSSGQVYEQYF

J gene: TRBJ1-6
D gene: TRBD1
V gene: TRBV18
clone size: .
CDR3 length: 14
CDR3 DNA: TGTGCCAGCTCACCTGGGGACAGAAATTCACCCCTCCACTTT
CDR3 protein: CASSPGDRNSPLHF

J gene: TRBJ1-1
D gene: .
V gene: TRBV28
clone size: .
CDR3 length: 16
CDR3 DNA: TGTGCCAGCAGTTTGAATCCGGTCCTCCGAGACACTGAAGCTTTCTTT
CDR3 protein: CASSLNPVLRDTEAFF

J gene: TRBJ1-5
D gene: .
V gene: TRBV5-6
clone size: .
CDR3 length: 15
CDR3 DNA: TGTGCCAGCAGCTTGAGACAAAATAGCAATCAGCCCCAGCATTTT
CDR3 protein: CASSLRQNSNQPQHF

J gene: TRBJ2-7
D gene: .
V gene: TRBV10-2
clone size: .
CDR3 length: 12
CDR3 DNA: TGCGCCAGCAGTTCCTCAGGCTACGAGCAGTACTTC
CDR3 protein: CASSSSGYEQYF

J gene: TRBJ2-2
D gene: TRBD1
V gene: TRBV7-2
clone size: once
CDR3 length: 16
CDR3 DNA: TGTGCCAGCAGCTTAGCGAAGGGACAGAATACCGGGGAGCTGTTTTTT
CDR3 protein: CASSLAKGQNTGELFF

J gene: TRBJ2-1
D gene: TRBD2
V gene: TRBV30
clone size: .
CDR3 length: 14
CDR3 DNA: TGTGCCTGGAGGGTAGCGGGGGCCTACAATGAGCAGTTCTTC
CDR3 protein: CAWRVAGAYNEQFF

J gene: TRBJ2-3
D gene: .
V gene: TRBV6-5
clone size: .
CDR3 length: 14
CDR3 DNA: TGTGCCAGCAGTCCTCGGGGGAGGAAAGATACGCAGTATTTT
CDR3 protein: CASSPRGRKDTQYF

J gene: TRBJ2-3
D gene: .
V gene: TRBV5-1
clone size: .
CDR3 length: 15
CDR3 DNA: TGCGCCAGCAGCTTAACCGTACTTAGCACAGATACGCAGTATTTT
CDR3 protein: CASSLTVLSTDTQYF

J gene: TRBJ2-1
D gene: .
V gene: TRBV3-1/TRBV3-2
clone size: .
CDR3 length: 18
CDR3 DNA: TGTGCCAGCAGCCAAGACCCTCTAGCCATGAGCTCCTACAATGAGCAGTTCTTC
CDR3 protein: CASSQDPLAMSSYNEQFF

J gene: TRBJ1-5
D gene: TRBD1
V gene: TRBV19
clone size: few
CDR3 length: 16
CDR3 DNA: TGTGCCAGTAGTACTAGGACAGGGTATAGCAATCAGCCCCAGCATTTT
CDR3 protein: CASSTRTGYSNQPQHF

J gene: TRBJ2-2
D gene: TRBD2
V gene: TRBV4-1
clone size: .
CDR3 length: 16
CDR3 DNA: TGCGCCAGCAGACGGGGATTAGCGGGAGGCACCGGGGAGCTGTTTTTT
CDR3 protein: CASRRGLAGGTGELFF

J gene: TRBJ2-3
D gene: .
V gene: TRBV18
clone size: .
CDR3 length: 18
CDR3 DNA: TGTGCCAGCTCACCACGGGCGCCTTTCCCACCTAGCACAGATACGCAGTATTTT
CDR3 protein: CASSPRAPFPPSTDTQYF

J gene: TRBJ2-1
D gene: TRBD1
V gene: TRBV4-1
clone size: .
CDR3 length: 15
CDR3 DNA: TGCGCCAGCAGCCACCAAGGGGACAGGGTCCATGAGCAGTTCTTC
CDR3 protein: CASSHQGDRVHEQFF

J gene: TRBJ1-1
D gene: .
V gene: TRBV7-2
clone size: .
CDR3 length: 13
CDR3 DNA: TGTGCCAGCAGGGGCGGGGGTGAATTACAAGCTTTCTTT
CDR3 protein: CASRGGGELQAFF

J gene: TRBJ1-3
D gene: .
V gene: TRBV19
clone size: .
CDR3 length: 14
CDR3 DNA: TGTGCCAGTAGTTCTACAGCATCCGGAAACACCATATATTTT
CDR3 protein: CASSSTASGNTIYF

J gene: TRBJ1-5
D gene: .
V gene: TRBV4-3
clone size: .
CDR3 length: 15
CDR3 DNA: TGCGCCAGCAGCCAAGATCAAGAGGGAAATCAGCCCCAGCATTTT
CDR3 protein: CASSQDQEGNQPQHF

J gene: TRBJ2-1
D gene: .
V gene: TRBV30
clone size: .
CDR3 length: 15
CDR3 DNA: TGTGCCTGGAGTGTATCTAGTCCGGTAGGCAATGAGCAGTTCTTC
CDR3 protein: CAWSVSSPVGNEQFF

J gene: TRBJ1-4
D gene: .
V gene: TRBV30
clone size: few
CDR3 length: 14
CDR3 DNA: TGTGCCTGGACGAGAGGTCCAACTAATGAAAAACTGTTTTTT
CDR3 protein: CAWTRGPTNEKLFF

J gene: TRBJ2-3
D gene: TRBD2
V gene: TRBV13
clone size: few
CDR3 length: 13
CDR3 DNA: TGTGCCAGCAGCTCCGGGGGGGCGGAAACGCAGTATTTT
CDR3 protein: CASSSGGAETQYF

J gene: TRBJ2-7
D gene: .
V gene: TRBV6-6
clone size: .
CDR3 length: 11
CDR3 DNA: TGTGCCAGCATCGACAACTACGAGCAGTACTTC
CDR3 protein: CASIDNYEQYF

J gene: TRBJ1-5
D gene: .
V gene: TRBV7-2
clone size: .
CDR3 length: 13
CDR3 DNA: TGTGCCAGCAGCTTAGACCGGAATCAGCCCCAGCATTTT
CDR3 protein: CASSLDRNQPQHF

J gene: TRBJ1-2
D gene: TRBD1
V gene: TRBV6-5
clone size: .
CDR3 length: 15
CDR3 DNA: TGTGCCAGCAGTTACGGGACAGGGGCCATCTATGGCTACACCTTC
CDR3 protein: CASSYGTGAIYGYTF

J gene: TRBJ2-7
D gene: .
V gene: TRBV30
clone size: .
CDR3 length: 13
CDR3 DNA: TGTGCCTCGAATAGGGGGTCCACTGGGGGGCAGTACTTC
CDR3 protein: CASNRGSTGGQYF

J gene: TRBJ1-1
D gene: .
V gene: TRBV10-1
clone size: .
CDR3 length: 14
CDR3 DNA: TGCGCCAGCAGTGCAGCGCCACGGAACACTGAAGCTTTCTTT
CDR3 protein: CASSAAPRNTEAFF

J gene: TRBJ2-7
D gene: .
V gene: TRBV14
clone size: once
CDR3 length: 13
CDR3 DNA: TGTGCCAGCAGCCCCACGCGCTCCTACGAGCAGTACTTC
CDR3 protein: CASSPTRSYEQYF

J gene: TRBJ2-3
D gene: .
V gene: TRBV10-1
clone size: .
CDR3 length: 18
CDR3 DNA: TGCGCCAGCAGTCCCCGTGGTAGCGGAGTTATAAACACAGATACGCAGTATTTT
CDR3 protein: CASSPRGSGVINTDTQYF